This T cell receptor (beta chain) was retrieved from a study of blood T cell repertoires in COVID-19. Study-level background: The United States, Italy and Spain were the sources of the acute and convalescent COVID-19 samples. T cells, B-cell-depleted T cells, or PBMCs supplied cDNA or gDNA.

Authors' processing steps: The authors estimated nucleated cell counts from reference gene primer amplification. Measured with immunoSEQ multiplex PCR; TCRdb has only the in-frame clones, and not every one. V, J and clone size reflect that table, while D and trimming were determined from the DNA. In the table there are 250,000 to 350,000 clones, around 87% of which are singletons. This CDR3 comprises 15 residues. V was pared by 1 base and J by 5 bases, with 15 bases between. Germline V gives CDR1 SGHNT, CDR2 YYREEE (reference sequence). Specimen: peripheral blood. This TCR was recovered from a woman aged 45-65 years who had recovered from COVID-19. The chain joins TRBV5-4 to TRBJ2-5, with D tentatively TRBD2 (5 bases). The DNA of the CDR3 is TGTGCCAGCAGCTTGTCGCTAGCCCCGTGGGAGACCCAGTACTTC. It codes for CASSLSLAPWETQYF.